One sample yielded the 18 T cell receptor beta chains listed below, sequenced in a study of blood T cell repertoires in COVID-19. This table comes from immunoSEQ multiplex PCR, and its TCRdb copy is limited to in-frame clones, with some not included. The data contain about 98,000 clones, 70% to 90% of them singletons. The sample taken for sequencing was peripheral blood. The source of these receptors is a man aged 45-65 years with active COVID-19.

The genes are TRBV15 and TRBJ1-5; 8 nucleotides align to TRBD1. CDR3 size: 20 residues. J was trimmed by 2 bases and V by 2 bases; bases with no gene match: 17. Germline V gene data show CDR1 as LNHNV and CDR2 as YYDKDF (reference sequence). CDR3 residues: CATSRLPGQGGKEGNQPQHF. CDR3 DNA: TGTGCCACCAGCAGATTACCTGGACAGGGTGGAAAGGAGGGCAATCAGCCCCAGCATTTT.

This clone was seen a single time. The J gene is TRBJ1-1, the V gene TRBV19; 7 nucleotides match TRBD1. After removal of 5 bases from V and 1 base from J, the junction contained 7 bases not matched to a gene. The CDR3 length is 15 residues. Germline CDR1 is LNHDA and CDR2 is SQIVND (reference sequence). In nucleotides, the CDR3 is TGTGCCAGTAGTTCCTCCCAGGGGGAGAACACTGAAGCTTTCTTT. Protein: CASSSSQGENTEAFF.

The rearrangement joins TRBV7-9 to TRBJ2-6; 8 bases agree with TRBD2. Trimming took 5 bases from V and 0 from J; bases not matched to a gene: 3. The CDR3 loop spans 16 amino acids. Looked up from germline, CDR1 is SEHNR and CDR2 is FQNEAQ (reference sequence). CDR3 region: CASSLRGGSGANVLTF. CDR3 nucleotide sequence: TGTGCCAGCAGCCTTCGGGGGGGCTCTGGGGCCAACGTCCTGACTTTC.

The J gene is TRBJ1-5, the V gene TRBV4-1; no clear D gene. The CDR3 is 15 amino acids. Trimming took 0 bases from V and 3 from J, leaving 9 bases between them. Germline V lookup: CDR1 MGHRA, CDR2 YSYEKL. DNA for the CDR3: TGCGCCAGCAGCCAAGAACAGCCCAACAATCAGCCCCAGCATTTT. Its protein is CASSQEQPNNQPQHF.

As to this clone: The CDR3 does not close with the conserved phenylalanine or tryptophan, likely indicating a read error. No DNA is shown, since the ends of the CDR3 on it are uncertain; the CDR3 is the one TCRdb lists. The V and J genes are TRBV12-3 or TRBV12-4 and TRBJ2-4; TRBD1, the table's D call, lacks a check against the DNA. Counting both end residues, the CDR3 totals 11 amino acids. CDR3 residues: CASSRADRVEV.

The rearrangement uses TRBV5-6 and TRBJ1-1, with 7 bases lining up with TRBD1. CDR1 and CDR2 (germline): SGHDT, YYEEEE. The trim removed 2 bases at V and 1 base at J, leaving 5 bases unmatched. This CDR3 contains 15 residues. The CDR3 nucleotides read TGTGCCAGCAGCTTAAGTTACAGGGGGAACACTGAAGCTTTCTTT. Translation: CASSLSYRGNTEAFF.

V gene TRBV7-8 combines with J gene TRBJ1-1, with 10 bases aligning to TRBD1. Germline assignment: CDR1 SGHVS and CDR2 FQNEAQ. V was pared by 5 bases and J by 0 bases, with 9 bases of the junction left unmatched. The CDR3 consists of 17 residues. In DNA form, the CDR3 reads TGTGCCAGCAGCCCTGGGACAGGGGAGATCATGAACACTGAAGCTTTCTTT. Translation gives CASSPGTGEIMNTEAFF.

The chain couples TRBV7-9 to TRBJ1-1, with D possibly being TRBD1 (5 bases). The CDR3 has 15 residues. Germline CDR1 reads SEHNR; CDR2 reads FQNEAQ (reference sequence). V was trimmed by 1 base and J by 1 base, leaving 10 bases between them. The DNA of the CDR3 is TGTGCCAGCAGCTTAGGAGGCAGGGAGAACACTGAAGCTTTCTTT. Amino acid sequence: CASSLGGRENTEAFF.

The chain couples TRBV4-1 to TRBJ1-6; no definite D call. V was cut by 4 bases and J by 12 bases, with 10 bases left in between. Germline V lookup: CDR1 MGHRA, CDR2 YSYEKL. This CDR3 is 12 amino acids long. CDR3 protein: CASSLNAGPLHF. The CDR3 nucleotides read TGCGCCAGCAGCCTGAACGCAGGACCCCTCCACTTT.

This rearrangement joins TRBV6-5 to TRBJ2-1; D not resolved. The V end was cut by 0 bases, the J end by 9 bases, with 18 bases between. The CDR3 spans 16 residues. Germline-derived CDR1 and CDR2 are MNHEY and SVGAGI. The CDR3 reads CASSYSNPPPVSEQFF. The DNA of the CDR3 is TGTGCCAGCAGTTACTCGAATCCCCCCCCTGTCAGTGAGCAGTTCTTC.

The CDR3 is CASSLAGGLSGANVLTF. The CDR3 nucleotides read TGTGCCAGCAGCTTAGCGGGGGGGCTCAGTGGGGCCAACGTCCTGACTTTC. The chain links TRBV7-6 to TRBJ2-6; a possible D gene is TRBD2 (7 bases). The CDR3 length is 17 residues. V lost 0 bases, J lost 3 bases, and 12 bases lay in between. Germline CDR1 reads SGHVS; CDR2 reads FNYEAQ.

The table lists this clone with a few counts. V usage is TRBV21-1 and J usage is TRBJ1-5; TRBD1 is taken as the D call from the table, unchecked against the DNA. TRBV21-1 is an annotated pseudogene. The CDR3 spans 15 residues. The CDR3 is CASGYTGAENQPQHF. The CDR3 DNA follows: TGTGCCAGCGGGTACACAGGGGCGGAAAATCAGCCCCAGCATTTT.

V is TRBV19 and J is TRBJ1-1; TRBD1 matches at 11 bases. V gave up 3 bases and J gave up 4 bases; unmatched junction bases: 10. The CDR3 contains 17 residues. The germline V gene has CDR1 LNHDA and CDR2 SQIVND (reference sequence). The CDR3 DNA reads TGTGCCAGTAGTATGGACTTCCGGGACAGGGGGGGCACTGAAGCTTTCTTT. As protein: CASSMDFRDRGGTEAFF.

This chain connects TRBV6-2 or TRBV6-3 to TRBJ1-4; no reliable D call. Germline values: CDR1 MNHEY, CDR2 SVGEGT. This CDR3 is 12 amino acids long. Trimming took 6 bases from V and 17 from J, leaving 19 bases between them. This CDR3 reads CASSNPRVPLFF. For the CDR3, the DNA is TGTGCCAGCAGCAACCCCCGGGTCCCCCTATTTTTT.

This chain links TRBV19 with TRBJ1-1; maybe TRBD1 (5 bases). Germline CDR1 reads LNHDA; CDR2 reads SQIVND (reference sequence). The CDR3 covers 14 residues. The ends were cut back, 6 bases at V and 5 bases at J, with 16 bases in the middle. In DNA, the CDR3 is TGTGCCAGTAGCCCCGCGGGGGGGAGGACTGAAGCTTTCTTT. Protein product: CASSPAGGRTEAFF.

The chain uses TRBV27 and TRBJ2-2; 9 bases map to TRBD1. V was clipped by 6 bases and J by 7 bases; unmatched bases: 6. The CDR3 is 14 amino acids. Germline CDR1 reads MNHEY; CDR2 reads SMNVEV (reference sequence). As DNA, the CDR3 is TGTGCCAGCAGGACCGGGACAGGGTTCGGGGAGCTGTTTTTT. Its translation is CASRTGTGFGELFF.

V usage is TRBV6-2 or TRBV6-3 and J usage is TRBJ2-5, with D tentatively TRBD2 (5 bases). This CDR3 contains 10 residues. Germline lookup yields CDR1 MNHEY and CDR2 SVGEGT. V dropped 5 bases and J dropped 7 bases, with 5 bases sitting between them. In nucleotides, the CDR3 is TGTGCCAGCAGTGGAGGGACCCAGTACTTC. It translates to CASSGGTQYF.

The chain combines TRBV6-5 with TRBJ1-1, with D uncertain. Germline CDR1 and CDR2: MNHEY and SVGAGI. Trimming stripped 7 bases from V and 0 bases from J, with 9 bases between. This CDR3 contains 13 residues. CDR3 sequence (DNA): TGTGCCAGCATCCCAGCGATGAACACTGAAGCTTTCTTT. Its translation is CASIPAMNTEAFF.